This T cell receptor (beta chain) was identified in a study of CD8 T cells in ankylosing spondylitis. Points from the study as a whole: Characteristic of ankylosing spondylitis blood, it appeared, was a TCR beta motif comprising roughly 8 highly homologous variants.

In this sample, this clonotype turned up many times. Its antigen is undetermined. One entry per CDR3 protein, called by TCRdb with MiXCR from the 5' RACE reads. There are 100,000 to 150,000 distinct CDR3 sequences in the sample; roughly 18% occur only once, and 30% to 35% lies in the top ten. V was cut by 4 bases and J by 2 bases, with 9 bases left in between. The CDR3 has 14 amino acids. CDR1 MGHRA and CDR2 YSYEKL come from the germline V gene. The J gene is TRBJ1-5, the V gene TRBV4-1; tentatively, D is TRBD1 (5 bases). The sequencing input was blood, either unsorted or a sorted T cell fraction (not recorded which). This clonotype originated in a male donor with ankylosing spondylitis. Here the CDR3 reads CASSLVRGNQPQHF. In DNA, the CDR3 is TGCGCCAGCAGCCTAGTCAGGGGCAATCAGCCCCAGCATTTT.